These T cell receptor beta chains were read from a single sample in a study of identical twins. From the 5' RACE reads, TCRdb called clonotypes with MiXCR, one entry per CDR3 protein. Here the sample spans about 530,000 distinct CDR3 sequences, approximately 20% being singletons. In addition, the sample was reused for a study of yellow fever vaccine responses in identical twins.

The sample consisted of CD4+ T cells sorted from blood. The receptors stem from a woman aged 18-29 years in good health. Both conserved end residues are part of each CDR3. A D gene is named only where the DNA matches it firmly. Size values are once, few and many counts, or a class for expanded clones, and some rows have none.

>few|NA|TRBJ2-2|TRBV11-3|13
TGTGCCGGAGCTCAGGGACCCACCGGGGAGCTGTTTTTT
CAGAQGPTGELFF
>NA|TRBD2|TRBJ2-2|TRBV4-2|16
TGTGCCAGCAGCCTTCAACTAGCGGGAGGAACCGGGGAGCTGTTTTTT
CASSLQLAGGTGELFF
>once|TRBD2|TRBJ2-7|TRBV12-3/TRBV12-4|15
TGTGCCAGCAGCCCTAGCGGGATTACCTCCTACGAGCAGTACTTC
CASSPSGITSYEQYF
>few|NA|TRBJ2-3|TRBV7-8|15
TGTGCCAGCAGCCCCCTCTTAGACTTCACAGATACGCAGTATTTT
CASSPLLDFTDTQYF
>NA|TRBD1|TRBJ1-2|TRBV20-1|12
TGCAGTGCCCCGACAGGGGACTATGGCTACACCTTC
CSAPTGDYGYTF
>few|NA|TRBJ1-2|TRBV3-1|14
TGTGCCAGCAGCCACGTCGGTACAGACTATGGCTACACCTTC
CASSHVGTDYGYTF
>few|NA|TRBJ2-7|TRBV10-3|10
TGTGCCATCAGCACCTACGAGCAGTACTTC
CAISTYEQYF
>NA|NA|TRBJ2-4|TRBV20-1|13
TGCAGTGCTAGTAAGGGAGAACCTAACATTCAGTACTTC
CSASKGEPNIQYF
>NA|NA|TRBJ2-5|TRBV9|14
TGTGCCAGCAAACGGGGGACCCTAGAGGGGACCCAGTACTTC
CASKRGTLEGTQYF
>few|NA|TRBJ2-2|TRBV29-1|14
TGCAGCGTTGTCGGGAGAACGAACACCGGGGAGCTGTTTTTT
CSVVGRTNTGELFF
>few|TRBD1|TRBJ2-1|TRBV27|15
TGTGCCAGCAGTGGCCGGGACAGGGTACCGAGTGAGCAGTTCTTC
CASSGRDRVPSEQFF
>NA|TRBD1|TRBJ1-1|TRBV12-3/TRBV12-4|13
TGTGCCAGCAGTTTTGGCCAGGGGGCCGTAGCTTTCTTT
CASSFGQGAVAFF
>few|NA|TRBJ2-5|TRBV10-3|12
TGTGCCATCAGTGGTGTTGCCGAGACCCAGTACTTC
CAISGVAETQYF
>few|NA|TRBJ1-2|TRBV24-1|12
TGTGCCACCAGTCTGGGTAACTATGGCTACACCTTC
CATSLGNYGYTF
>NA|NA|TRBJ1-1|TRBV20-1|15
TGCAGTGCTTCCCGGGACACCCGACAAAACACTGAAGCTTTCTTT
CSASRDTRQNTEAFF
>NA|TRBD2|TRBJ2-3|TRBV2|18
TGTGCCAGCAGAAAAGGAGGCCTAGCGGGGTTTGTTATGGATACGCAGTATTTT
CASRKGGLAGFVMDTQYF
>NA|NA|TRBJ2-7|TRBV21-1|14
TGTGCCAGCAGCAAAGCGGCAGGGTATTACGAGCAGTACTTC
CASSKAAGYYEQYF
>NA|NA|TRBJ2-2|TRBV6-1|16
TGTGCCAGCAGGATCCCGGACCCCCTTAATGGCGGGGAGCTGTTTTTT
CASRIPDPLNGGELFF
>few|NA|TRBJ2-1|TRBV5-1|11
TGCGCCAGCACCTCAAATCAGGAGCAGTTCTTC
CASTSNQEQFF
>few|TRBD1|TRBJ1-1|TRBV5-1|17
TGCGCCAGCAGCTTGAGGGCAACGGGGGACAGGGGCGCTGAAGCTTTCTTT
CASSLRATGDRGAEAFF
>NA|TRBD2|TRBJ2-3|TRBV5-1|17
TGCGCCAGCAGTCAAGGGACTAGCGGGAGGGCCACAGATACGCAGTATTTT
CASSQGTSGRATDTQYF
>few|TRBD1|TRBJ1-2|TRBV9|16
TGTGCCAGCAGCGTAGCTGGACAGGGTGGAGGCTATGGCTACACCTTC
CASSVAGQGGGYGYTF
>NA|NA|TRBJ2-1|TRBV25-1|15
TGTGCCAGCAGTGAACTACGGCCAGGGTGGAATGAGCAGTTCTTC
CASSELRPGWNEQFF
>few|NA|TRBJ2-6|TRBV20-1|13
TGCAGTGCTAGAGAGTCAGGGGCCAACGTCCTGACTTTC
CSARESGANVLTF
>few|NA|TRBJ1-1|TRBV5-1|16
TGCGCCAGCAGCTTGGGGGCTTTGAGCCCGAACACTGAAGCTTTCTTT
CASSLGALSPNTEAFF
>NA|NA|TRBJ2-5|TRBV29-1|13
TGCAGCGGTTCTCGGGCCTGGGGAGAGACCCAGTACTTC
CSGSRAWGETQYF
>NA|NA|TRBJ2-1|TRBV10-3|12
TGTGCCATCAGTGGGACTCCGGATGAGCAGTTCTTC
CAISGTPDEQFF
>few|NA|TRBJ1-5|TRBV12-3/TRBV12-4|14
TGTGCCAGCAGTTTATCGGTCAGTGATCAGCCCCAGCATTTT
CASSLSVSDQPQHF
>NA|TRBD1|TRBJ1-1|TRBV5-1|13
TGCGCCAGCAGCTACAGACAGGGTTATGAAGCTTTCTTT
CASSYRQGYEAFF
>NA|TRBD1|TRBJ1-2|TRBV4-1|17
TGCGCCAGCAGCCAAGAACAAAACAGGGGAGAGAACTATGGCTACACCTTC
CASSQEQNRGENYGYTF
>NA|NA|TRBJ1-4|TRBV6-1|14
TGTGCCAGCAGTGAAAAGGGAATTAATGAAAAACTGTTTTTT
CASSEKGINEKLFF
>few|TRBD1|TRBJ2-1|TRBV5-1|14
TGCGCCAGCAGTTCCGGACAGGGTGGCAATGAGCAGTTCTTC
CASSSGQGGNEQFF
>NA|NA|TRBJ2-3|TRBV5-1|13
TGCGCCAGCCAATCGAGGGGCACAGATACGCAGTATTTT
CASQSRGTDTQYF
>few|NA|TRBJ2-7|TRBV18|15
TGTGCCAGCTCACCACGGGGTGGGAGCTCCTACGAGCAGTACTTC
CASSPRGGSSYEQYF
>NA|TRBD2|TRBJ2-1|TRBV20-1|17
TGCAGTGCCGTTATTGGGGGAGGGCGGAAATCCTACAATGAGCAGTTCTTC
CSAVIGGGRKSYNEQFF
>NA|NA|TRBJ2-1|TRBV7-6|13
TGTGCCAGCAGCCCCGGGACTCACAGGGAGCAGTTCTTC
CASSPGTHREQFF
>few|TRBD2|TRBJ2-5|TRBV2|16
TGTGCCAGCAGTGCAACCGGGACTAGCGGGAGGCAGACCCAGTACTTC
CASSATGTSGRQTQYF
>NA|NA|TRBJ2-2|TRBV25-1|15
TGTGCCAGCAGTGAATTGACGGGGGCGGTCGGGGAGCTGTTTTTT
CASSELTGAVGELFF
>few|NA|TRBJ1-5|TRBV20-1|15
TGCAGTGCTATAAAAACCGGGACGCTAGATCAGCCCCAGCATTTT
CSAIKTGTLDQPQHF
>few|NA|TRBJ1-1|TRBV20-1|12
TGCAGTGCTAGACGCAGGGCCCCTGAAGCTTTCTTT
CSARRRAPEAFF
>few|NA|TRBJ1-3|TRBV29-1|11
TGCAGCGTGGAGGGGGGAAACACCATATATTTT
CSVEGGNTIYF
>NA|NA|TRBJ1-1|TRBV6-1|14
TGTGCCAGCAATCACCAACAGGGGAACACTGAAGCTTTCTTT
CASNHQQGNTEAFF
>few|TRBD2|TRBJ2-1|TRBV6-1|15
TGTGCCAGCGGGGCGGGAGCCGTAACCTACAATGAGCAGTTCTTC
CASGAGAVTYNEQFF
>few|NA|TRBJ2-1|TRBV20-1|12
TGCAGTGCTAGTCCGGGGGACGATGAGCAGTTCTTC
CSASPGDDEQFF
>NA|NA|TRBJ1-2|TRBV3-1|16
TGTGCCAGCAGCCAAGAGGGGACCTTAGCTAACTATGGCTACACCTTC
CASSQEGTLANYGYTF
>NA|TRBD2|TRBJ2-1|TRBV3-1|14
TGTGCCAGCAGCCAACGCGGGGGGGTCAATGAGCAGTTCTTC
CASSQRGGVNEQFF
>few|TRBD2|TRBJ2-1|TRBV10-3|13
TGTGCCATCAGTGCTACTAGCGTCGGTGAGCAGTTCTTC
CAISATSVGEQFF
>NA|NA|TRBJ1-2|TRBV15|15
TGTGCCACCAGCAGAGGAAATCTTCTGGGAGGGGCGGGCACCTTC
CATSRGNLLGGAGTF
>NA|TRBD2|TRBJ2-7|TRBV20-1|17
TGCAGTGCCAGAGGACTAGCGGGAGGGGGCATGGGCTACGAGCAGTACTTC
CSARGLAGGGMGYEQYF
>few|NA|TRBJ2-1|TRBV6-1|16
TGTGCCAGCAGTCCTATGGACATGCCGGTGATGGGTGAGCAGTTCTTC
CASSPMDMPVMGEQFF
>many|NA|TRBJ2-5|TRBV20-1|14
TGCAGTGCTAGAGTTGAGAAGGGTGTTGAGACCCAGTACTTC
CSARVEKGVETQYF
>few|NA|TRBJ1-1|TRBV20-1|13
TGCAGTGCTAGAGAAGGAGGGAGGACTGAAGCTTTCTTT
CSAREGGRTEAFF
>NA|NA|TRBJ1-2|TRBV12-3/TRBV12-4|12
TGTGCCAGCAGGGGTCTTGAAGCGTTCGATATCTTC
CASRGLEAFDIF